These T cell receptor beta chains were read from a single sample in a study of cytomegalovirus exposure and HLA in healthy donors. The table came from immunoSEQ multiplex PCR; TCRdb's copy has only in-frame clones and leaves some out. This table holds about 63,000 clones, roughly 94% found once. The sequencing sample was made of PBMCs. The receptors derive from a young woman in good health and CMV-seropositive. CDR3s include the opening cysteine and the closing phenylalanine or tryptophan. The D gene is left open where the match is weak. Size is omitted from some rows. Given values are once, few, many or a class for expanded clones.

D gene	clone size	V gene	J gene	CDR3 protein	CDR3 DNA
TRBD1	.	TRBV29-1	TRBJ2-1	CSVEGQGAYNEQFF	TGCAGCGTTGAAGGACAGGGGGCCTACAATGAGCAGTTCTTC
TRBD1	.	TRBV28	TRBJ2-7	CASSLVGTGDHEQYF	TGTGCCAGCAGTTTAGTAGGGACAGGGGACCACGAGCAGTACTTC
.	once	TRBV19	TRBJ2-7	CASMSGGYEQYF	TGTGCCAGTATGAGTGGGGGGTACGAGCAGTACTTC
.	.	TRBV6-5	TRBJ2-7	CASRTTGKYYEQYF	TGTGCCAGCAGGACAACAGGGAAGTACTACGAGCAGTACTTC
TRBD1	.	TRBV7-3	TRBJ2-5	CASSFGAGTGGEETQYF	TGTGCCAGCAGCTTTGGGGCGGGGACAGGCGGCGAAGAGACCCAGTACTTC
TRBD1	.	TRBV6-5	TRBJ1-5	CASSLGQGNQPQHF	TGTGCCAGCAGCCTGGGACAGGGGAATCAGCCCCAGCATTTT
.	once	TRBV28	TRBJ1-5	CASRYLPGYSNQPQHF	TGTGCCAGCAGATACCTCCCGGGATATAGCAATCAGCCCCAGCATTTT
TRBD1	once	TRBV7-3	TRBJ2-2	CASSLARDRVPGELFF	TGTGCCAGCAGCTTAGCCCGGGACAGGGTGCCCGGGGAGCTGTTTTTT
TRBD1	.	TRBV5-1	TRBJ1-1	CASSYRTGNTEAFF	TGCGCCAGCAGTTACCGGACAGGGAACACTGAAGCTTTCTTT
TRBD1	.	TRBV7-3	TRBJ1-1	CASSLQGGTEAFF	TGTGCCAGCAGCTTACAGGGGGGTACTGAAGCTTTCTTT
TRBD1	.	TRBV2	TRBJ1-5	CASSRDRGGQPQHF	TGTGCCAGCAGCCGGGACAGGGGAGGTCAGCCCCAGCATTTT
.	.	TRBV6-6	TRBJ1-1	CASSQAQGVAEAFF	TGTGCCAGCAGTCAGGCACAGGGTGTCGCTGAAGCTTTCTTT
.	.	TRBV10-3	TRBJ2-1	CAISERGGYNEQFF	TGTGCCATCAGTGAGAGGGGGGGGTACAATGAGCAGTTCTTC
TRBD2	once	TRBV19	TRBJ2-5	CASSIGSGGVETQYF	TGTGCCAGTAGTATTGGGAGCGGGGGGGTGGAGACCCAGTACTTC
.	.	TRBV7-6	TRBJ1-1	CASSGGGGKAFF	TGTGCCAGCAGCGGAGGGGGGGGAAAAGCTTTCTTT
.	.	TRBV4-2	TRBJ2-5	CASSQDLRDLKETQYF	TGTGCCAGCAGCCAAGATCTACGAGATCTAAAAGAGACCCAGTACTTC
.	.	TRBV7-2	TRBJ2-1	CASSPDRISYNEQFF	TGTGCCAGCAGCCCGGACAGAATCTCCTACAATGAGCAGTTCTTC
.	.	TRBV6-5	TRBJ2-1	CASSWGRSYNEQFF	TGTGCCAGCAGCTGGGGCCGTTCCTACAATGAGCAGTTCTTC
.	.	TRBV20-1	TRBJ1-1	CSTRNTEAFF	TGCAGTACAAGAAACACTGAAGCTTTCTTT
TRBD1	.	TRBV6-5	TRBJ1-4	CASSSRGTANEKLFF	TGTGCCAGCAGCTCCCGCGGGACAGCGAATGAAAAACTGTTTTTT
TRBD2	.	TRBV6-6	TRBJ2-2	CASSFERTRTGELFF	TGTGCCAGCAGTTTCGAAAGGACTAGGACCGGGGAGCTGTTTTTT
.	.	TRBV18	TRBJ2-6	CASSLSREIGANVLTF	TGTGCCAGCTCACTCAGCCGGGAGATTGGGGCCAACGTCCTGACTTTC
.	.	TRBV19	TRBJ1-3	CASSISSGNTIYF	TGTGCCAGTAGTATATCGTCGGGAAACACCATATATTTT
TRBD1	.	TRBV7-6	TRBJ1-5	CASSLGQGLGNQPQHF	TGTGCCAGCAGCTTAGGACAGGGGTTGGGCAATCAGCCCCAGCATTTT
.	.	TRBV7-2	TRBJ2-6	CASSFPGSGANVLTF	TGTGCCAGCAGCTTTCCCGGCTCTGGGGCCAACGTCCTGACTTTC
.	.	TRBV28	TRBJ2-1	CASSLLARSYNEQFF	TGTGCCAGCAGTCTACTAGCACGCTCCTACAATGAGCAGTTCTTC
.	.	TRBV5-1	TRBJ1-5	CASSLSRTAANRNNSNQPQHF	TGCGCCAGCAGCTTATCGAGGACAGCTGCGAACAGAAACAATAGCAATCAGCCCCAGCATTTT
.	few	TRBV28	TRBJ1-2	CASSRMNYGYTF	TGTGCCAGCAGCAGAATGAACTATGGCTACACCTTC
TRBD2	.	TRBV2	TRBJ2-3	CASIVIAGFSDTQYF	TGTGCCAGCATTGTAATAGCGGGATTTTCGGATACGCAGTATTTT
TRBD1	.	TRBV7-2	TRBJ1-4	CASRRTGVEKLFF	TGTGCCAGCAGGAGGACAGGGGTTGAAAAACTGTTTTTT
.	once	TRBV5-6	TRBJ1-1	CASSLIRTEAFF	TGTGCCAGCAGCTTGATCAGGACTGAAGCTTTCTTT
.	.	TRBV18	TRBJ2-7	CASSPSFGGMLDTAKNREQYF	TGTGCCAGCTCACCCTCCTTCGGGGGAATGTTGGATACGGCCAAGAACCGCGAGCAGTACTTC
.	.	TRBV7-2	TRBJ2-5	CASSSLQRKETQYF	TGTGCCAGCAGCTCATTACAGAGAAAAGAGACCCAGTACTTC
TRBD1	.	TRBV9	TRBJ1-1	CASSATGTGMHTEAFF	TGTGCCAGCAGCGCCACCGGGACAGGGATGCACACTGAAGCTTTCTTT
TRBD2	.	TRBV19	TRBJ2-5	CASSEAASGAATQETQYF	TGTGCCAGTAGCGAGGCGGCTAGCGGGGCAGCCACACAAGAGACCCAGTACTTC
TRBD2	.	TRBV10-2	TRBJ2-1	CASSDGRANNEQFF	TGCGCCAGCAGTGACGGGAGGGCGAACAATGAGCAGTTCTTC
.	.	TRBV4-3	TRBJ1-3	CASSQVPGSGNTIYF	TGCGCCAGCAGCCAAGTCCCAGGGTCTGGAAACACCATATATTTT
.	.	TRBV27	TRBJ2-1	CASSFSGYNEQFF	TGTGCCAGCAGTTTTAGCGGTTACAATGAGCAGTTCTTC
.	.	TRBV4-2	TRBJ2-3	CASKDYLTDTQYF	TGTGCCAGCAAAGACTACTTAACAGATACGCAGTATTTT
TRBD1	.	TRBV18	TRBJ1-4	CASSGDREEEKLFF	TGTGCCAGCTCAGGGGACAGGGAGGAAGAAAAACTGTTTTTT
.	.	TRBV7-8	TRBJ1-2	CASSLAFVGQSPHGYTF	TGTGCCAGCAGCTTAGCTTTCGTGGGGCAGTCCCCGCATGGCTACACCTTC
.	.	TRBV29-1	TRBJ2-2	CTAQDTRGTGELFF	TGCACCGCCCAGGACACCCGAGGCACCGGGGAGCTGTTTTTT
.	.	TRBV20-1	TRBJ1-2	CSVEGYTF	TGCAGTGTGGAGGGCTACACCTTC
TRBD2	.	TRBV7-3	TRBJ2-3	CASSPLRASGADTQYF	TGTGCCAGCAGCCCATTAAGGGCTAGCGGGGCAGATACGCAGTATTTT
.	.	TRBV5-1	TRBJ2-7	CASSLSVSRGEQYF	TGCGCCAGCAGCTTGAGCGTTAGTAGGGGCGAGCAGTACTTC
.	.	TRBV6-1	TRBJ1-2	CATQPRTANYGYTF	TGTGCCACCCAACCACGGACAGCAAACTATGGCTACACCTTC
TRBD2	.	TRBV5-5	TRBJ2-1	CASRYPGGSGNGNEQFF	TGTGCCAGCAGATATCCTGGGGGTAGCGGGAATGGGAATGAGCAGTTCTTC
.	.	TRBV6-5	TRBJ2-7	CASSRSAESYEQYF	TGTGCTTCATCCAGGTCCGCCGAATCCTACGAGCAGTACTTC
TRBD2	.	TRBV7-8	TRBJ2-1	CASSLRGDSYNEQFF	TGTGCCAGCAGCTTACGGGGGGATTCCTACAATGAGCAGTTCTTC
.	.	TRBV4-3	TRBJ1-1	CASSQLAGNTEAFF	TGCGCCAGCAGCCAACTGGCAGGGAACACTGAAGCTTTCTTT
TRBD1	.	TRBV19	TRBJ2-1	CASSRQGAGHEQFF	TGTGCCAGTAGTCGCCAGGGGGCAGGGCATGAGCAGTTCTTC
.	.	TRBV29-1	TRBJ1-2	CSVEFDGYTF	TGCAGCGTCGAATTCGATGGCTACACCTTC